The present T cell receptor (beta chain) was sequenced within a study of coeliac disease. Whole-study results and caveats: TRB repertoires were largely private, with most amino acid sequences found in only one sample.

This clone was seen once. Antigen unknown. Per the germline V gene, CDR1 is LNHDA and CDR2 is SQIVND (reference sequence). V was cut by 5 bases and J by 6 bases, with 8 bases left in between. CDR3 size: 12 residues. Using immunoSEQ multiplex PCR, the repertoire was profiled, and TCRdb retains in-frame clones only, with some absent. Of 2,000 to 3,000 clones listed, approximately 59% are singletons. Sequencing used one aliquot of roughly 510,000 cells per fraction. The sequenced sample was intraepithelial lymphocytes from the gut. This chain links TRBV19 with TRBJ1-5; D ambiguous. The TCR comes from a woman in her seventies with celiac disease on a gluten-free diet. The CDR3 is CASSSGVQPQHF. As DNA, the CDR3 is TGTGCCAGTAGTTCCGGAGTTCAGCCCCAGCATTTT.